This TCR beta chain was captured by sequencing in a study of T cells expressing NK-cell markers. The CDR3 consists of 15 residues. Germline lookup yields CDR1 MNHNS and CDR2 SASEGT. On this clonotype itself: The antigen is not known.

Study-level results: The leading position in the CD3+CD56-NKG2C+ fraction of several donors also went to these clonotypes.

Researchers built TCR beta cDNA using 5'RACE template switching with UMIs. TCRdb processed the 5' RACE reads again and assigns one entry to each CDR3 protein, with no DNA. The sample table includes over 200,000 distinct CDR3 sequences. The source of this sequence is a man aged 18 to 35 in good health. The chain uses TRBV6-1 and TRBJ2-1; TCRdb lists TRBD1, though no DNA is available to test this call. The sample taken for sequencing was blood T cells: a sorted CD56 or NKG2C T cell subset, CD4+ or CD8+ T cells, or bulk PBMC T cells (not recorded which). The CDR3 loop reads CASGADSKKNNEQFF.